This TCR beta chain originates from a study of blood T cell repertoires in COVID-19. For the study at large: Acute and convalescent COVID-19 samples came from the United States, Italy and Spain. PBMCs, B-cell-depleted T cells, or T cells were the source of the cDNA or gDNA that made up the material.

The protocol was immunoSEQ multiplex PCR, while the TCRdb copy is restricted to in-frame clones and leaves out a portion. The sample includes hundreds of thousands of clones, approximately 82% of them seen just once. The CDR3 loop spans 12 amino acids. Per germline, CDR1 SGHTA and CDR2 FQGNSA. Trimming stripped 2 bases from V and 5 bases from J, with 6 bases between. The sequence was obtained from an elderly man with acute or convalescent COVID-19. V gene TRBV7-2 combines with J gene TRBJ2-5; no definite D call. Specimen: peripheral blood. CDR3 sequence (DNA): TGTGCCAGCAGCTTATATTCGGAGACCCAGTACTTC. It is translated as CASSLYSETQYF.